The present T cell receptor (beta chain) was sequenced within a study of blood T cell repertoires in COVID-19. Study as a whole: PBMCs, B-cell-depleted T cells, or T cells were the source of the cDNA or gDNA that made up the material.

Germline V lookup: CDR1 SEHNR, CDR2 FQNEAQ (reference sequence). Unmatched junction bases numbered 7, after V lost 4 bases and J lost 6 bases. There are 14 residues in the CDR3. In this sample, this clone turned up once. Here immunoSEQ multiplex PCR was the method, and the copy in TCRdb shows in-frame clones only, minus some. The data show approximately 500,000 clones, about 89% seen once. The chain couples TRBV7-9 to TRBJ2-3; TRBD2 agrees at 7 bases. This receptor was obtained from a woman in her forties or fifties with COVID-19, enrolled during active disease. Specimen: peripheral blood. CDR3 sequence reads: CASSWTSAGDTQYF. The CDR3 nucleotides read TGTGCCAGCAGCTGGACTAGTGCGGGTGATACGCAGTATTTT.